This T cell receptor (beta chain) was obtained from a study of blood T cell repertoires in COVID-19 (dated by TCRdb to 2020 to 2022). In the study overall: Samples from collaborators originated in the United States, Italy and Spain and spanned both the acute and convalescent phases of COVID-19. The material from the prospective study consisted of cDNA or gDNA derived from T cells, B-cell-depleted T cells, or PBMCs. Subjects who had been exposed to COVID-19, were actively infected with it, or had recovered from it provided the deeply sampled blood TCRbeta repertoires that made up the dataset. The repertoires were made available in a free public database intended to serve as a resource for research on the immune response to SARS-CoV-2. The samples were drawn from the first 160 participants of the ongoing ImmuneRACE study and from 950 to 1,500 subjects provided by 6 global collaborators. A de-identified subject ID, COVID-19 status, age in years and sex were almost always included in the sample metadata. Where available, HLA class I and class II types were taken from metadata supplied by the sample provider and were not determined by assay-based typing. What the authors observed across the whole study: Clinical and demographic metadata were provided uncurated, with the amount varying by source and participant.

Whole blood was collected in K2EDTA tubes by collaborating institutions according to the institutions' own protocols. Collaborator samples were shipped for TCRbeta analysis as frozen whole blood, isolated PBMCs, or DNA extracted from either sample type. Reading the germline V gene gives CDR1 SNHLY and CDR2 FYNNEI. Relative to germline, V is 6 bases shorter and J is 7 bases shorter, with 15 bases between their ends. The CDR3 holds 13 amino acids from the cysteine to the phenylalanine. Just the 39-base CDR3 DNA is kept, in frame starting at base 1. Of note for this clone: This clone's antigen is unknown. The input lacks base qualities; no much larger clone sits a single base away.

TCRbeta CDR3 regions were amplified from genomic DNA using the immunoSEQ Assay, a bias-controlled multiplex PCR. Processing in the source paper ran as follows. Nucleated cell counts per sample were estimated from amplification of reference gene primers within the assay. To quantify the absolute abundance of each unique TCRbeta CDR3 rearrangement, sequence reads were collapsed and filtered. Productive Simpson clonality was computed per sample as the square root of Simpson's diversity index over productive rearrangements. TCRdb provides this immuneACCESS table in a form limited to in-frame rearrangements. Some clones are lacking; in checked studies, under half of them reflect an unresolved V gene, and why the rest are absent is not known. Clonal size and the V and J genes are those of that table, whereas D and trimming came from the DNA. The sample data list about 94,000 clones, and roughly 84% of these were observed just once. The top ten constitute 6.3% of the sample.

The sequence derives from a man in his 60s with acute or convalescent COVID-19. Sample: peripheral blood. Recombination linked TRBV2 to TRBJ1-2, with an unclear D gene assignment. The CDR3 here reads CASSEGVLRGYTF. The bases are TGTGCCAGCAGCGAGGGAGTACTCCGTGGCTACACCTTC.